Below are 27 T cell receptor beta chains sequenced from a single sample in a study of OX40 agonist ivuxolimab in advanced cancers. Sequenced by immunoSEQ multiplex PCR; TCRdb stores in-frame clones only, minus some. In the table there are about 15,000 clones, approximately 60% of which are singletons. This specimen was CD4+ or CD8+ T cells sorted from blood, taken in a trial of the OX40 agonist ivuxolimab. The source of these receptors is an adult with an advanced solid tumor such as melanoma, head and neck, liver or kidney cancer.

This rearrangement joins TRBV19 to TRBJ2-3, with D unclear. The length of the CDR3 is 13 residues. V was trimmed by 6 bases and J by 0 bases, leaving 7 bases between them. Germline V gene lookup returns CDR1 LNHDA and CDR2 SQIVND (reference sequence). CDR3 protein: CASSGLSTDTQYF. The CDR3 DNA reads as TGTGCCAGTAGCGGCCTTAGCACAGATACGCAGTATTTT.

J is TRBJ2-3 and V is TRBV27, with D unresolved. This CDR3 has 14 residues. The germline gives CDR1 MNHEY, CDR2 SMNVEV (reference sequence). Trimming took 3 bases from V and 0 from J, leaving 7 bases between them. The CDR3, as DNA: TGTGCCAGCAGTTTCTCCGGGAGCACAGATACGCAGTATTTT. Its translation is CASSFSGSTDTQYF.

The chain carries TRBV5-4 and TRBJ2-7; D might be TRBD1 or TRBD2, each matching 6 bases. V lost 4 bases to trimming and J lost 3 bases, with 11 bases between them. This CDR3 has 13 amino acids. CDR1 is SGHNT and CDR2 is YYREEE in the germline V gene (reference sequence). The CDR3 region is CASSLGGGYEQYF. As DNA, the CDR3 is TGTGCCAGCAGCCTCGGGGGCGGCTACGAGCAGTACTTC. The entire variable domain, with the rest obtained from reference TRBV5-4 and TRBJ2-7, is as follows: ETGVTQSPTHLIKTRGQQVTLRCSSQSGHNTVSWYQQALGQGPQFIFQYYREEENGRGNFPPRFSGLQFPNYSSELNVNALELDDSALYLCASSLGGGYEQYFGPGTRLTVT.

This rearrangement joins TRBV4-2 to TRBJ2-3; D is possibly TRBD2 (6 bases). This CDR3 comprises 18 residues. Germline V gene data show CDR1 as LGHNA and CDR2 as YNFKEQ. The V gene lost 0 bases and the J gene lost 1 base, with 17 bases spanning the gap. CDR3 in DNA: TGTGCCAGCAGCCAAGAATTAGCGGAGGGGCCTGGCACAGATACGCAGTATTTT. Translation gives CASSQELAEGPGTDTQYF.

This rearrangement joins TRBV10-3 to TRBJ2-3; 7 bases agree with TRBD2. Germline values: CDR1 ENHRY, CDR2 SYGVKD. CDR3 length: 14 residues. V trimming: 4 bases; J trimming: 3 bases; junction bases outside the gene matches: 4. CDR3 DNA: TGTGCCATCAGTGTTGGGAGGGAAACAGATACGCAGTATTTT. This gives the protein CAISVGRETDTQYF.

The J gene is TRBJ2-1, the V gene TRBV6-1, with TRBD2 as a possible D gene (6 bases). CDR3 size: 16 residues. Germline V gene sequence: CDR1 MNHNS, CDR2 SASEGT. V dropped 3 bases and J dropped 4 bases, with 16 bases sitting between them. The CDR3 nucleotides are TGTGCCAGCAGTGAGTACAGGACTACTGCATACAATGAGCAGTTCTTC. Its protein is CASSEYRTTAYNEQFF.

The gene calls are TRBV11-2 and TRBJ1-2; TRBD1 agrees at 7 bases. CDR3 length equals 16 residues. Germline V gene data show CDR1 as SGHAT and CDR2 as FQNNGV. The junction had 14 bases not matched to a gene; V was cut back by 6 bases and J by 4 bases. For the CDR3, the DNA is TGTGCCAGCAGGCCCCCCCAGGGGGTCACATTCTATGGCTACACCTTC. This gives the protein CASRPPQGVTFYGYTF.

Points on this clone: The sample has other DNA sequences that encode this CDR3 too. The chain uses TRBV6-1 and TRBJ2-7; D gene uncertain. This CDR3 region has 11 residues. The V and J ends lost 6 bases and 0 bases respectively, with 3 bases between them. Germline assignment: CDR1 MNHNS and CDR2 SASEGT. The chain's CDR3 is CASRVSYEQYF. The CDR3 bases are TGTGCCAGCAGGGTCTCCTACGAGCAGTACTTC.

This sequence joins TRBV30 and TRBJ2-1; 7 bases are shared with TRBD2. The V segment lost 0 bases and the J segment 5 bases; nucleotides outside the gene matches: 7. This CDR3 spans 15 amino acids. Per the germline V gene, CDR1 is GTSNPN and CDR2 is SVGIG (reference sequence). The CDR3 sequence: CAWSVGAGLHNEQFF. Here the CDR3 DNA reads TGTGCCTGGAGTGTAGGAGCGGGACTCCACAATGAGCAGTTCTTC.

This clone was seen more than once but under ten times. This chain connects TRBV28 to TRBJ2-1; possible D gene TRBD2, 6 bases. The CDR3 is made up of 14 amino acids. Germline CDR1 is MDHEN and CDR2 is SYDVKM. Trimming shortened V by 2 bases and J by 4 bases, and 9 bases separated the two germline ends. The chain's CDR3 is CASSLVAAYNEQFF. CDR3 DNA: TGTGCCAGCAGTTTAGTAGCGGCTTACAATGAGCAGTTCTTC.

This chain links TRBV6-5 with TRBJ2-7; no clear D gene. V was trimmed by 2 bases and J by 4 bases, leaving 3 bases between them. CDR1 MNHEY and CDR2 SVGAGI come from the germline V gene. The CDR3 is made up of 11 amino acids. The chain's CDR3 is CASSYAYEQYF. In nucleotides, the CDR3 is TGTGCCAGCAGTTACGCTTACGAGCAGTACTTC.

The rearrangement uses TRBV2 and TRBJ2-7; weak D call: TRBD2 (5 bases). Trimming took 1 base from V and 2 from J, leaving 9 bases between them. Germline CDR1 and CDR2: SNHLY and FYNNEI. The CDR3 has 14 residues. CDR3 sequence: CASSEVASTYEQYF. The CDR3 DNA reads as TGTGCCAGCAGTGAAGTGGCTAGCACCTACGAGCAGTACTTC. The full variable domain, with the rest looked up from reference TRBV2 and TRBJ2-7, is EPEVTQTPSHQVTQMGQEVILRCVPISNHLYFYWYRQILGQKVEFLVSFYNNEISEKSEIFDDQFSVERPDGSNFTLKIRSTKLEDSAMYFCASSEVASTYEQYFGPGTRLTVT.

The chain joins TRBV4-2 to TRBJ2-2; D ambiguous. Trimming took 7 bases from V and 1 from J, leaving 10 bases between them. From germline, CDR1 is LGHNA and CDR2 YNFKEQ. This CDR3 contains 14 residues. CDR3 nucleotides: TGTGCCAGCAAAGGACCCGAGAACACCGGGGAGCTGTTTTTT. Translation gives CASKGPENTGELFF.

V gene TRBV4-1 combines with J gene TRBJ2-3; a weak D match, TRBD2 (6 bases). Germline loops: CDR1 MGHRA, CDR2 YSYEKL. The CDR3 consists of 19 residues. V gave up 0 bases and J gave up 2 bases, with 21 bases separating them. For the CDR3, the DNA is TGCGCCAGCAGCCAAGAGGACCGGCTTGGCGGGGCCTACACAGATACGCAGTATTTT. Residues: CASSQEDRLGGAYTDTQYF.

The chain combines TRBV4-1 with TRBJ2-7; 7 nucleotides match TRBD2. CDR1 is MGHRA and CDR2 is YSYEKL in the germline V gene. The CDR3 has 13 residues. With V trimmed by 8 bases and J by 3 bases, 7 bases remained unmatched. CDR3 sequence: CASGRGLDYEQYF. The CDR3 coding sequence is TGCGCCAGCGGGAGGGGCCTCGACTACGAGCAGTACTTC.

The chain uses TRBV5-6 and TRBJ2-5, with 8 nucleotides matching TRBD1. Germline V CDR1 and CDR2: SGHDT, YYEEEE. Trimming cost V 4 bases and J 11 bases; bases outside gene matches: 13. The CDR3 length is 14 residues. CDR3 sequence reads: CASSPGTGSPEQYF. The CDR3 DNA is TGTGCCAGCAGCCCCGGGACAGGTTCCCCGGAGCAGTACTTC.

The chain couples TRBV19 to TRBJ2-2; D is possibly TRBD1 or TRBD2 (6 bases each). Between the trimmed V and J ends, which lost 11 bases and 6 bases, there was a span of 13 bases. The CDR3 has 12 residues. Looked up from germline, CDR1 is LNHDA and CDR2 is SQIVND (reference sequence). The CDR3, as DNA: TGTGCCGTGAGGGGGGATGCCGGGGAGCTGTTTTTT. Translation: CAVRGDAGELFF.

The chain has TRBV6-6 and TRBJ2-2; no clear D gene. This CDR3 is built from 15 residues. The V end was cut by 7 bases, the J end by 2 bases, with 14 bases between. Germline loops: CDR1 MNHNY, CDR2 SVGAGI (reference sequence). CDR3 region: CASTPEVFNTGELFF. The CDR3 DNA sequence: TGTGCCAGCACCCCCGAGGTCTTTAACACCGGGGAGCTGTTTTTT.

J is TRBJ2-7 and V is TRBV7-9; TRBD1 aligns across 7 bases. Germline V gives CDR1 SEHNR, CDR2 FQNEAQ (reference sequence). The CDR3 extends over 14 amino acids. With 1 base clipped from V and 6 bases from J, the junction kept 6 bases outside the gene matches. CDR3 protein: CASSLVTGIGEQYF. CDR3 coding DNA: TGTGCCAGCAGCTTAGTGACAGGGATCGGCGAGCAGTACTTC.

This clone was recorded a few times. V and J are TRBV9 and TRBJ1-6; D may be TRBD1 (5 bases). Trimming took off 0 bases at V and 4 bases at J, with 8 bases between the two ends. This CDR3 region has 15 residues. Germline V gene sequence: CDR1 SGDLS, CDR2 YYNGEE. The CDR3 loop reads CASSVEAGYNSPLHF. In DNA, the CDR3 is TGTGCCAGCAGCGTAGAGGCAGGGTATAATTCACCCCTCCACTTT.

This clone was counted a few times. The sample holds other DNA sequences that translate to the same CDR3. The chain has TRBV6-5 and TRBJ2-7, with 12 bases aligning to TRBD2. The CDR3 extends over 14 amino acids. J gave up 2 bases and V 6 bases, and 2 bases lay outside the gene matches. Germline V gene sequence: CDR1 MNHEY, CDR2 SVGAGI. The CDR3 region has the DNA TGTGCCAGCAGGACTAGCGGGGGACCCTACGAGCAGTACTTC. It specifies CASRTSGGPYEQYF.

This clone was detected a few times. V is TRBV7-2 and J is TRBJ2-3; a weak D match, TRBD2 (6 bases). Trimming removed 4 bases at V and 1 base at J, with 9 bases between. Germline V gene lookup returns CDR1 SGHTA and CDR2 FQGNSA. The CDR3 contains 14 residues. The CDR3 region has the DNA TGTGCCAGCAGCTCCGGGACTGGCACAGATACGCAGTATTTT. Its translation is CASSSGTGTDTQYF. The entire variable domain, with the rest obtained from reference TRBV7-2 and TRBJ2-3, is as follows: GAGVSQSPSNKVTEKGKDVELRCDPISGHTALYWYRQSLGQGLEFLIYFQGNSAPDKSGLPSDRFSAERTGGSVSTLTIQRTQQEDSAVYLCASSSGTGTDTQYFGPGTRLTVL.

V usage is TRBV5-4 and J usage is TRBJ2-5; D uncertain. The CDR3 sequence is 13 residues long. Germline V gene sequence: CDR1 SGHNT, CDR2 YYREEE (reference sequence). Trimming left V 9 bases short and J 3 bases short, with 15 bases between. CDR3 in amino acids: CAISGSKKETQYF. For the CDR3, the DNA is TGTGCCATCTCGGGCAGCAAGAAAGAGACCCAGTACTTC. Complete variable domain (other parts from reference TRBV5-4 and TRBJ2-5): ETGVTQSPTHLIKTRGQQVTLRCSSQSGHNTVSWYQQALGQGPQFIFQYYREEENGRGNFPPRFSGLQFPNYSSELNVNALELDDSALYLCAISGSKKETQYFGPGTRLLVL.

V is TRBV5-1 and J is TRBJ2-7, with TRBD2 matching over 8 bases. The CDR3 consists of 17 residues. Germline V gene lookup returns CDR1 SGHRS and CDR2 YFSETQ. The junction had 12 bases not matched to a gene; V was cut back by 0 bases and J by 4 bases. The CDR3 DNA follows: TGCGCCAGCAGCTTGGGGTTGCTAGCGGGCTTCTCATACGAGCAGTACTTC. Encoded protein: CASSLGLLAGFSYEQYF. Combining the CDR3 with reference TRBV5-1 and TRBJ2-7 gives the whole variable domain KAGVTQTPRYLIKTRGQQVTLSCSPISGHRSVSWYQQTPGQGLQFLFEYFSETQRNKGNFPGRFSGRQFSNSRSEMNVSTLELGDSALYLCASSLGLLAGFSYEQYFGPGTRLTVT.

J is TRBJ2-2 and V is TRBV9, with D unclear. The V gene lost 0 bases and the J gene lost 1 base, with 4 bases spanning the gap. Germline CDR1 reads SGDLS; CDR2 reads YYNGEE. This CDR3 spans 14 amino acids. Here the CDR3 reads CASSVGQNTGELFF. As DNA, the CDR3 is TGTGCCAGCAGCGTAGGACAGAACACCGGGGAGCTGTTTTTT.

This clone is medium-sized by share. This chain joins TRBV4-2 and TRBJ1-2; 9 bases map to TRBD1. The CDR3 spans 15 residues. V lost 2 bases and J lost 8; bases outside the gene matches: 9. Germline V gives CDR1 LGHNA, CDR2 YNFKEQ. This chain's CDR3 is CASSQPEGQGGGYTF. The CDR3 bases are TGTGCCAGCAGCCAACCGGAGGGACAGGGTGGCGGCTACACCTTC.

This clone is a singleton in its sample. CDR3 DNA sequence: TGTGCCAGTAGTTCGACAGGCCACGAGCAGTACTTC. Amino acids: CASSSTGHEQYF. The rearrangement joins TRBV19 to TRBJ2-7, with a tentative D call TRBD1 (6 bases). Germline V gene lookup returns CDR1 LNHDA and CDR2 SQIVND (reference sequence). Trimming left V 5 bases short and J 5 bases short, with 10 bases between. This CDR3 region has 12 residues.